The sequence of this TCR beta chain was determined in a study of blood T cell repertoires in COVID-19. The assay was immunoSEQ multiplex PCR, and TCRdb's table has in-frame clones only and misses some. This repertoire shows about 210,000 clones, around 92% found once; its top ten account for about 1.3%. Input material: peripheral blood. This receptor was obtained from a man younger than 45 with acute or convalescent COVID-19.

CDR3 protein: CASSTTGQQNSPLHF. The CDR3 DNA reads TGTGCCAGCAGCACCACGGGACAGCAAAATTCACCCCTCCACTTT. V usage is TRBV7-8 and J usage is TRBJ1-6, with 7 bases matching TRBD1. The V segment lost 5 bases and the J segment 7 bases; nucleotides outside the gene matches: 8. CDR3 length: 15 residues. Germline CDR1 reads SGHVS; CDR2 reads FQNEAQ.